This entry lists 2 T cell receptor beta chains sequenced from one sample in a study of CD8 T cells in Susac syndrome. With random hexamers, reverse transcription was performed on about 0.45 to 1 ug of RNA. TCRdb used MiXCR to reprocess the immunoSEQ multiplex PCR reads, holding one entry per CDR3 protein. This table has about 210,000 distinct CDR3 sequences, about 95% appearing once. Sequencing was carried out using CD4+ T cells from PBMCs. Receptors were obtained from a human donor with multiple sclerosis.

The CDR3 loop is CSARVRLGAGGPDTQYF. CDR3 DNA sequence: TGCAGTGCTAGAGTCAGATTGGGGGCGGGAGGGCCGGATACGCAGTATTTT. The chain has TRBV20-1 and TRBJ2-3; TRBD2 agrees at 9 bases. This CDR3 region has 17 residues. Germline values: CDR1 DFQATT, CDR2 SNEGSKA (reference sequence). The V segment lost 1 base and the J segment 6 bases; nucleotides outside the gene matches: 14.

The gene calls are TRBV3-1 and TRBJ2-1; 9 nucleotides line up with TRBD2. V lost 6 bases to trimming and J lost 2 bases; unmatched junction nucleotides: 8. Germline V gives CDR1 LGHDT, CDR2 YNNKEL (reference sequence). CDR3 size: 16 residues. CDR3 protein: CASSLPLAGTYNEQFF. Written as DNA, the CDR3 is TGTGCCAGCAGTCTACCCCTAGCGGGGACCTACAATGAGCAGTTCTTC.